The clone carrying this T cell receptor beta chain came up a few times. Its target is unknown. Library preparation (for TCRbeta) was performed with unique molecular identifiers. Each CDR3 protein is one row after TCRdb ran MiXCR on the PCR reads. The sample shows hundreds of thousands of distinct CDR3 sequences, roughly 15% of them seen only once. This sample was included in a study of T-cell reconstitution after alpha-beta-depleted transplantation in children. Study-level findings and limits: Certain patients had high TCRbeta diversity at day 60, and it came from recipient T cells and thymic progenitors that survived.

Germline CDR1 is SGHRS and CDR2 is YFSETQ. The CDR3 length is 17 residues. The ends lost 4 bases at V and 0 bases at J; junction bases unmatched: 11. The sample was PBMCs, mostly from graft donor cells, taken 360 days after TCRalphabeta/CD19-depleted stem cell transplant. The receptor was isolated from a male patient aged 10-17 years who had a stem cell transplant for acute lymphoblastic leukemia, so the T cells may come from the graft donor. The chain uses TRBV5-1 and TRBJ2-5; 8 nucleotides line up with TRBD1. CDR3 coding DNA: TGCGCCAGCAGCCATGGACAGGGTGTCCTTTACCAAGAGACCCAGTACTTC. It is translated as CASSHGQGVLYQETQYF.